This TCR beta chain was observed in a study of T-cell memory formation after mild COVID-19. Turning to the study itself: In these data, TCR clusters were largely donor specific.

This clonotype was picked up a small number of times. Each CDR3 protein is one row after TCRdb ran MiXCR on the 5' RACE reads. The table has under 550,000 distinct CDR3 sequences, roughly 18% seen once. The receptor comes from a man between 18 and 29 years old who had mild COVID-19 (a few samples of this study predate the infection). Cell type and time point are not known. The sequencing input was PBMCs or a T cell subset sorted from them (not recorded which).

CDR3 nucleotide sequence: TGTGCCAGCAGTTTAGGGACAAGATTAGCTGAAGCTTTCTTT. This codes for CASSLGTRLAEAFF. This chain links TRBV12-3 or TRBV12-4 with TRBJ1-1; TRBD1 is a possible D gene (5 bases). Trimming stripped 1 base from V and 6 bases from J, with 12 bases between. The CDR3 sequence is 14 residues long.